This entry concerns a single TCR beta chain. Its antigen is not identified. CDR3 length: 14 residues. Germline V gives CDR1 ENHRY, CDR2 SYGVKD. The V and J ends lost 4 bases and 0 bases respectively, with 10 bases between them. Prepared TCR beta cDNA libraries contained unique molecular identifiers. Input amounts of 1 to 10 million T cells were used. These gave approximately 500,000 cDNA molecules, so each molecule approximated one T cell. TCRdb recomputed calls from the PCR reads with MiXCR, one row per CDR3 protein. This repertoire shows 750,000 to 950,000 distinct CDR3 sequences, 53% found once; its top ten account for 4.6%. The data stem from a study of post-analysis software for immune sequencing data. Study background: The courses of disease that were included comprised relapsing-remitting, secondary progressive and progressive-relapsing multiple sclerosis.

Overall study results and limits: Comparison of patients with controls showed about 5 TRBV segments more frequent in patients, TRBV5-6, TRBV5-1 and TRBV20-1 among them. Significantly lower normalized Chao1 diversity was seen in multiple sclerosis patients than in controls.

Sequenced material: blood. V is TRBV10-3 and J is TRBJ2-7; tentatively, D is TRBD2 (5 bases). The sequence derives from a girl aged 10-17 years with multiple sclerosis. Here the CDR3 reads CAISASGLSYEQYF. CDR3 DNA sequence: TGTGCCATCAGTGCCAGCGGTCTCTCCTACGAGCAGTACTTC.